The entry below gives a single T cell receptor (beta chain) sequence along with its context. This record belongs to a study of cytomegalovirus exposure and HLA in healthy donors. Amplification used 60 Vbeta primers and 13 Jbeta primers. TCRdb keeps only in-frame clones here, not all; method: immunoSEQ multiplex PCR. The sample holds about 200,000 clones, 81% seen once. Trimming cost V 3 bases and J 3 bases; bases outside gene matches: 6. Germline CDR1 reads MNHNS; CDR2 reads SASEGT. The CDR3 spans 15 residues. The clonotype originates from a man between 40 and 49 years old in good health and CMV-seropositive. V and J are TRBV6-1 and TRBJ2-3; 7 bases agree with TRBD2. The specimen sequenced was PBMCs. The CDR3 here is CASSDFGGGTDTQYF. The CDR3 DNA sequence: TGTGCCAGCAGTGACTTTGGGGGGGGAACAGATACGCAGTATTTT.